The TCR beta chain described here comes from a study of shared clonotypes between healthy human individuals. This clone was detected a few times. There were only Caucasian adults among the donors, and all lived in Nashville, Tennessee. The unsorted samples took tens of millions of PBMCs to get genomic DNA. Trimming removed 7 bases at V and 2 bases at J, with 8 bases between. CDR3 size: 12 residues. CDR1 LNHDA and CDR2 SQIVND come from the germline V gene (reference sequence). The authors split each subset's genomic DNA evenly across several immunoSEQ plates. Sequencing was performed with immunoSEQ multiplex PCR; in TCRdb, only in-frame clones are kept and a portion is missing. This table holds around 440,000 clones, over 60% found once.

The specimen was PBMCs. The source of this sequence is a woman aged 40 to 50 in good health. Some clones in this sample may be carry-over from other donors' samples. This rearrangement joins TRBV19 to TRBJ1-2; D gene unclear. The CDR3 is CASTEGNYGYTF. The CDR3 nucleotides read TGTGCCAGTACGGAGGGAAACTATGGCTACACCTTC. The variable domain in full, with the rest retrieved from reference TRBV19 and TRBJ1-2, is DGGITQSPKYLFRKEGQNVTLSCEQNLNHDAMYWYRQDPGQGLRLIYYSQIVNDFQKGDIAEGYSVSREKKESFPLTVTSAQKNPTAFYLCASTEGNYGYTFGSGTRLTVV.